One sample yielded the 15 T cell receptor beta chains listed below, sequenced in a study of shared clonotypes between healthy human individuals. The assay was immunoSEQ multiplex PCR, and TCRdb's table has in-frame clones only and misses some. The table has approximately 980,000 clones, approximately 76% seen once. The sequenced sample was memory CD4+ T cells sorted from blood. The subset here: CD45RA-negative fraction. These receptors all stem from a man aged 18 to 29 in good health.

In the case of this clone: Germline is not matched at one junction end, which may reflect a read error. The chain is built from TRBV5-4 and TRBJ2-1; 9 nucleotides line up with TRBD2. The CDR3 is 16 residues long. Germline V CDR1 and CDR2: SGHNT, YYREEE (reference sequence). The CDR3 nucleotides are TGTGCCAGCAGCTTTCCTAGCGGGGCCTCCCACAATGAGCAGTTCTTC. Translating it yields CASSFPSGASHNEQFF.

The V call is TRBV10-3, the J call TRBJ2-7; D call uncertain. Deletions cut 0 bases from V and 3 bases from J, with 9 bases between. Germline values: CDR1 ENHRY, CDR2 SYGVKD. This CDR3 is 14 amino acids long. For the CDR3, the DNA is TGTGCCATCAGTGAGTCGGGGAAGGGCTACGAGCAGTACTTC. Translating gives CAISESGKGYEQYF.

In nucleotides, the CDR3 is TGTGCCAGCAGCTTGGTCGAGCAGTACTTC. Translated, it gives CASSLVEQYF. The chain joins TRBV7-9 to TRBJ2-7; D gene unclear. Germline V gene sequence: CDR1 SEHNR, CDR2 FQNEAQ (reference sequence). The V gene lost 3 bases and the J gene lost 6 bases, with 3 bases spanning the gap. The CDR3 covers 10 residues. Full variable domain (remainder filled in from reference TRBV7-9 and TRBJ2-7): DTGVSQNPRHKITKRGQNVTFRCDPISEHNRLYWYRQTLGQGPEFLTYFQNEAQLEKSRLLSDRFSAERPKGSFSTLEIQRTEQGDSAMYLCASSLVEQYFGPGTRLTVT.

This rearrangement joins TRBV6-1 to TRBJ1-1; D is perhaps TRBD1 (5 bases). Germline values: CDR1 MNHNS, CDR2 SASEGT. This CDR3 has 13 residues. V lost 10 bases to trimming and J lost 3 bases, with 15 bases between them. Written as DNA, the CDR3 is TGTGCCATATCTACGGGACGGTACACTGAAGCTTTCTTT. Protein: CAISTGRYTEAFF.

Remarks on this clone: A single base separates this from a much larger clone, so it may be a read error. V usage is TRBV5-5 and J usage is TRBJ1-2; 10 bases are a match to TRBD1. Germline CDR1 reads SGHKS; CDR2 reads YYEKEE (reference sequence). This CDR3 region has 14 residues. V trimming: 4 bases; J trimming: 3 bases; junction bases outside the gene matches: 3. The CDR3 reads CASSTGTGDYGYTF. The CDR3 nucleotides read TGTGCCAGCAGCACCGGGACAGGGGACTATGGCTACACCTTC.

This clone was observed a handful of times. V and J are TRBV7-9 and TRBJ2-1; 12 bases map to TRBD1. In germline, CDR1 is SEHNR, CDR2 FQNEAQ (reference sequence). V was pared by 3 bases and J by 10 bases, with 4 bases of the junction left unmatched. This CDR3 region has 14 residues. The CDR3 sequence: CASSLRDRGREQFF. The DNA for the CDR3 is TGTGCCAGCAGCTTGAGGGACAGGGGGCGGGAGCAGTTCTTC.

The rearrangement joins TRBV2 to TRBJ1-4; D is undetermined. Germline CDR1 SNHLY, CDR2 FYNNEI. This CDR3 has 17 residues. V was pared by 5 bases and J by 2 bases, with 18 bases between. CDR3 nucleotides: TGTGCCAGCAGTACCCCTACGGGGAGAGGTACTAATGAAAAACTGTTTTTT. It encodes CASSTPTGRGTNEKLFF.

This clone was detected only once. The CDR3 DNA reads as TGTGCCAGCAGCCCCGGGGACGGAAATGAAAAACTGTTTTTT. This translates into CASSPGDGNEKLFF. This rearrangement joins TRBV5-6 to TRBJ1-4; weak D call: TRBD1 (5 bases). This CDR3 has 14 residues. With 4 bases removed from V and 5 bases from J, the gap between germline ends came to 12 bases. The germline V gene encodes CDR1 SGHDT and CDR2 YYEEEE.

The gene calls are TRBV20-1 and TRBJ1-2; D not resolved. V lost 3 bases and J 14 bases, leaving 16 bases between the germline ends. Germline CDR1 reads DFQATT; CDR2 reads SNEGSKA (reference sequence). The CDR3 has 11 amino acids. The chain's CDR3 is CSASFGDRITF. As DNA, the CDR3 is TGCAGTGCTAGTTTCGGCGATCGAATAACCTTC.

The V and J genes are TRBV11-3 and TRBJ2-7, with 9 bases identical to TRBD1. V shed 8 bases and J 5 bases; nucleotides not matched to a gene: 10. The CDR3 has 14 amino acids. From germline, CDR1 is SGHNT and CDR2 YENEEA. In DNA form, the CDR3 reads TGTGCCAGCCGTGACAGGGGGGGCCTCCACGAGCAGTACTTC. It translates to CASRDRGGLHEQYF.

With regard to this clone: This could be a read error, since a much larger clone is one nucleotide away. Other DNA variants within this sample encode the same CDR3. The chain uses TRBV11-2 and TRBJ2-7, with D uncertain. Germline V lookup: CDR1 SGHAT, CDR2 FQNNGV. The CDR3 is made up of 13 amino acids. V lost 0 bases to trimming and J lost 4 bases, with 7 bases between them. The CDR3 loop reads CASSLERPYEQYF. CDR3 coding DNA: TGTGCCAGCAGCTTAGAGCGGCCTTACGAGCAGTACTTC.

The chain uses TRBV7-6 and TRBJ2-5; 8 positions match TRBD1. This CDR3 is built from 15 residues. Trimming took 2 bases from V and 1 from J; bases not matched to a gene: 3. Germline assignment: CDR1 SGHVS and CDR2 FNYEAQ. The CDR3 reads CASSLTGTGQETQYF. The CDR3 DNA reads as TGTGCCAGCAGCTTAACCGGGACAGGCCAAGAGACCCAGTACTTC.

J is TRBJ2-3 and V is TRBV10-1, with 7 positions matching TRBD1. Germline V gene sequence: CDR1 WNHNN, CDR2 SYGVQD (reference sequence). V was clipped by 0 bases and J by 3 bases; unmatched bases: 9. The CDR3 has 17 residues. In DNA form, the CDR3 reads TGCGCCAGCAGTGAGTCGATGGAGAACAGGGGAACAGATACGCAGTATTTT. Translated, it gives CASSESMENRGTDTQYF.

The rearrangement joins TRBV30 to TRBJ1-5; D is uncertain. This CDR3 is 16 amino acids long. V was shortened by 0 bases and J by 0 bases, with 12 bases between the two germline ends. Per the germline V gene, CDR1 is GTSNPN and CDR2 is SVGIG (reference sequence). CDR3 region: CAWSVATYYSNQPQHF. CDR3 bases: TGTGCCTGGAGTGTAGCTACTTACTATAGCAATCAGCCCCAGCATTTT.

The chain recombines TRBV7-2 with TRBJ2-2; D is possibly TRBD1 (5 bases). Deletions cut 3 bases from V and 4 bases from J, with 21 bases between. The CDR3 contains 18 residues. Germline loops: CDR1 SGHTA, CDR2 FQGNSA. The CDR3, as DNA: TGTGCCAGCAGCTTTATAAAGGGGTCCTACCAACTCACCGGGGAGCTGTTTTTT. It translates to CASSFIKGSYQLTGELFF.